This T cell receptor (beta chain) was retrieved from a study of OX40 agonist ivuxolimab in advanced cancers. At the level of the study: The study reported partial responses in three patients: one hepatocellular carcinoma, two cutaneous melanoma. The study, taken as a whole, reports: Dose levels from 0.1 to 3.0 mg/kg saw CD4+ and CD8+ blood T cells expand clonally by week 6.

The germline CDR1 and CDR2 sequences are SGHRS and YFSETQ. CDR3 length equals 14 residues. V was clipped by 3 bases and J by 5 bases, with 14 bases between them. In regard to this clone: What it binds is unknown.

The data were produced by immunoSEQ multiplex PCR, yet TCRdb's version contains in-frame clones alone and is incomplete. The sample holds over 20,000 clones, roughly 78% seen once. This TCR came from an adult with an advanced solid tumor such as melanoma, head and neck, liver or kidney cancer. This rearrangement joins TRBV5-1 to TRBJ2-5; D is possibly TRBD2 (6 bases). Sequencing used CD4+ or CD8+ T cells sorted from blood, obtained in a trial of the OX40 agonist ivuxolimab. The DNA for the CDR3 is TGCGCCAGCAGCTCCCCGGGGGTAGGGGAGACCCAGTACTTC. Protein: CASSSPGVGETQYF.